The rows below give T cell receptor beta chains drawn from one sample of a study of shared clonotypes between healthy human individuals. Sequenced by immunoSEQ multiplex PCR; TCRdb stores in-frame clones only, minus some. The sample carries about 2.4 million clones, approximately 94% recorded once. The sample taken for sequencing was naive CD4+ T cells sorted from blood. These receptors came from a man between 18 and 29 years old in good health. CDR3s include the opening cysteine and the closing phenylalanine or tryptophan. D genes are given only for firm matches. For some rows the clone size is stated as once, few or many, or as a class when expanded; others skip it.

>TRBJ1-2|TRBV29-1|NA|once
TGCAGCGCTTTAGAGGTAGCTAACTATGGCTACACCTTC
CSALEVANYGYTF
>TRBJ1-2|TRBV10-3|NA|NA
TGTGCCATCAGTTCCGTAGGGGCGTTCTATGGCTACACCTTC
CAISSVGAFYGYTF
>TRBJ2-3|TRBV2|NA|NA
TGTGCCAGCAGTCCGCTAGCGAACCCTAGCACAGATACGCAGTATTTT
CASSPLANPSTDTQYF
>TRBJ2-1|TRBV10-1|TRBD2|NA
TGCGCCAGCAGTGCAGGGAGGGTCTACAATGAGCAGTTCTTC
CASSAGRVYNEQFF
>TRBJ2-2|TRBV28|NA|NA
TGTGCCACAAATGGGGCTACCAACACCGGGGAGCTGTTTTTT
CATNGATNTGELFF
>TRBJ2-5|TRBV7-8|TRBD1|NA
TGTGCCAGCAGCCCGAGGACAGGCCAAGAGACCCAGTACTTC
CASSPRTGQETQYF
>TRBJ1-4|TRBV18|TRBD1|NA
TGTGCCAGCTCCCCGGGACAGAGGGAAAAACTGTTTTTT
CASSPGQREKLFF
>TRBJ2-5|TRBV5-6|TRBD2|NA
TGTGCCAGCAGCTGGGGACTAGCGGGGGAAGAGACCCAGTACTTC
CASSWGLAGEETQYF
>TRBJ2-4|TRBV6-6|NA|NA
TGTGCCAGCAGTTACGGGCACCTAGCCAAAAACATTCAGTACTTC
CASSYGHLAKNIQYF
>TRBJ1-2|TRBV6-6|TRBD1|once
TGTGCCAGCAGTTCAACAGGGGGCCCGAGCTACACCTTC
CASSSTGGPSYTF
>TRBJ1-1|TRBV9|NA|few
TGTGCCAGCAGCGTAGGCACAGCGGGCACAAACGCTGAAGCTTTCTTT
CASSVGTAGTNAEAFF
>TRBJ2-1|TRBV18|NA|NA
TGTGCCAGCTCACCCACAGGGCTTGGGGCCTACAATGAGCAGTTCTTC
CASSPTGLGAYNEQFF
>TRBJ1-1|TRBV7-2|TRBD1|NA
TGTGCCAGCAGCTCGGGAAACAGGGGCACTGAAGCTTTCTTT
CASSSGNRGTEAFF
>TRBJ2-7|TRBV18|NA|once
TGTGCCAGCTCACCTCCGGGACAATCCTACGAGCAGTACTTC
CASSPPGQSYEQYF
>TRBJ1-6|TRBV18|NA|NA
TGTGCCAGCTCACCCGGTTTAGCTTCACCCCTCCACTTT
CASSPGLASPLHF
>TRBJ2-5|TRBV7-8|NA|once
TGTGCCAGCAGCTTAGTAGAACAGTCTCGAGAGACCCAGTACTTC
CASSLVEQSRETQYF
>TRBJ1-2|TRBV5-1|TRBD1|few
TGCGCCAGCAGCTTGGACAGGGGGAATGGCTACACCTTC
CASSLDRGNGYTF
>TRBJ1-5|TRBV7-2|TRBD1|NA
TGTGCCAGCAGCCGCACAGGGGGCAATCAGCCCCAGCATTTT
CASSRTGGNQPQHF
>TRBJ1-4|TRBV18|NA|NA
TGTGCCAGCTCACTTACGCGGACAGAAGAAAAACTGTTTTTT
CASSLTRTEEKLFF